Given below is one TCR beta chain in context. This clonotype was seen more than once but under ten times. This clone's antigen is unknown. There are no base qualities to consult, and no much larger clone falls within one base. Only healthy Caucasian donors were included. The twin cohort comprised three pairs of female monozygotic twins, all aged roughly 18 to 29 years. Positive isolation kits from Invitrogen were used to isolate CD4+ and CD8+ T cell populations. CDR1 GTSNPN and CDR2 SVGIG were looked up in the germline V gene (reference sequence). V sheds 3 bases and J sheds 8 bases, leaving 13 bases between their ends. Reading from cysteine to phenylalanine, the CDR3 counts 12 amino acids. Only the CDR3 DNA is retained, 36 bases long and in frame from the first base. This entry comes from a study of identical twins (dated by TCRdb to about 2016). Looking at the study overall: To test whether fetal clonotypes persist, the study used deep sequencing on TCR alpha and beta repertoires from monozygotic twins, unrelated adults of various ages, and cord blood. Replicate twin experiments were performed at different times using different library preparation protocols to rule out contamination.

General findings and caveats noted by the study authors: In beta out-of-frame sequences, excess twin sharing was weaker, because having fewer shared sequences lowered the signal-to-noise ratio. Conclusions relied on cross-sectional statistical analysis, since the same donors could not be followed over many years. Invariant T cells such as MAIT and iNKT could partly confound zero-insertion analyses, although diverse VJ usage argued against such confounding for most clonotypes. Fewer insertions were carried by abundant cord blood beta clonotypes, a similar but weaker trend appeared in young adult naive repertoires, and no such trend appeared in memory repertoires. In monozygotic twins, out-of-frame TCR alpha sharing was systematically underestimated by recombination models, although the models agreed with sharing between unrelated individuals. Out-of-frame TCR alpha sequences shared between twins showed an excess of low generation-probability sequences compared with coincidental sharing between unrelated individuals.

Libraries were constructed by 5' RACE. The listed sequencing device is Illumina HiSeq 2000. Template switching added a universal primer binding site, and the final cDNA carried a unique molecular identifier that allowed TCR cDNA molecules to be counted accurately. Specific primers in the conserved constant-segment region were used to synthesize first-strand cDNA for TCR alpha and beta chains. To control for contamination, every cDNA library carried two barcodes: a SMART-Mk sample barcode plus Illumina barcodes. TruSeq adapter sequences and Illumina sample barcodes were added in two successive PCR steps. TCR alpha and beta cDNA libraries were sequenced on the Illumina HiSeq platform with custom primers. On the study's bioinformatics: Unique molecular identifiers were extracted from raw reads with MiGEC, and CDR3 positions were determined with MiXCR. For each individual, recombination models were inferred using an EM algorithm with the repgenHMM and IGoR tools. The analysis of shared clonotypes was done with the tcR package in R, with sharing normalized by the product of cloneset sizes. Out-of-frame nonproductive sequences were analyzed to study raw recombination free of thymic and clonal selection effects. In TCRdb, the public reads were trimmed at Q25 with fastp and aligned with MiXCR, with productive beta chains retained. Duplicate CDR3 protein sequences are folded into a single record with the most common DNA and genes. The V and J calls reflect TCRdb's pipeline rather than the authors' work. This sample holds hundreds of thousands of distinct CDR3 sequences; nearly 9.5% were observed only once. The top ten constitute roughly 6.4% of the sample.

These data also formed part of another study, on yellow fever vaccine responses in identical twins. The second paper states: The T cell response to vaccination in identical twins was reported by the authors to appear partly convergent and partly personalized. Focusing on identical twins, the study followed the T cell clones that responded to the vaccine, and did so with precision.

The sequence came from a woman between 18 and 29 years old in good health. What was sequenced was CD8+ T cells sorted from blood. This receptor chain uses TRBV30 and TRBJ1-1, with no D gene named confidently. The DNA sequence is as follows: TGTGCCTGGAGCTCCTTTGGCAGCGAAGCTTTCTTT. Translated, this gives CAWSSFGSEAFF.